This T cell receptor (beta chain) was captured by sequencing in a study of cytomegalovirus exposure and HLA in healthy donors. Study-level findings and limits: In an earlier analysis, in 540 or so donors, most V segments appeared productive either ~90% or ~30% of the time. Presence/absence analyses assumed roughly uniform sequencing depth across donors, which may not hold.

V gave up 3 bases and J gave up 6 bases; unmatched junction bases: 7. Germline loops: CDR1 SEHNR, CDR2 FQNEAQ (reference sequence). CDR3 length: 15 residues. Of note for this clone: The antigen remains unidentified.

The PCR made use of 60 Vbeta and 13 Jbeta primers. Sequenced by immunoSEQ multiplex PCR; TCRdb stores in-frame clones only, minus some. Counted here are more than 150,000 clones, about 77% occurring once; the ten biggest clones make up 4.5% to 7.5%. This TCR was recovered from a woman under 40 in good health and CMV-seropositive. The V gene is TRBV7-9, the J gene TRBJ2-1, with 8 bases lining up with TRBD2. Sequenced: PBMCs. This CDR3 reads CASSLGSGEGNEQFF. DNA of the CDR3: TGTGCCAGCAGCTTGGGTAGCGGGGAGGGCAATGAGCAGTTCTTC. Full variable domain (outside the CDR3, taken from reference TRBV7-9 and TRBJ2-1): DTGVSQNPRHKITKRGQNVTFRCDPISEHNRLYWYRQTLGQGPEFLTYFQNEAQLEKSRLLSDRFSAERPKGSFSTLEIQRTEQGDSAMYLCASSLGSGEGNEQFFGPGTRLTVL.